This TCR beta chain was sequenced in a study of cytomegalovirus exposure and HLA in healthy donors. For the study at large: The roughly 120 validation repertoires, a later analysis reported, used the same platform as the roughly 710 first-cohort repertoires. The study's findings and limits: In vitro confirmation showed three CMV-associated chains to be CMV antigen specific. One later analysis, an examination of the 100 to 150 validation repertoires, found that first-cohort TCR clusters tended to co-occur in them. The authors enumerated roughly 160 TCR beta chains as linked to cytomegalovirus.

Note on this clone: Antigen: not known.

V shed 3 bases and J shed 0 bases, with 14 bases lying between them. The CDR3 extends over 16 amino acids. CDR1 MNHEY and CDR2 SMNVEV come from the germline V gene (reference sequence). TCRdb keeps only in-frame clones here, not all; method: immunoSEQ multiplex PCR. The sample contains about 160,000 clones, under 90% of which appear only once. Sequencing was carried out using PBMCs. V and J are TRBV27 and TRBJ1-1, with D maybe TRBD1 (6 bases). This clonotype was sampled from a man between 18 and 29 years old in good health and CMV-seropositive. CDR3 in DNA: TGTGCCAGCAGTTTTAGGGGGGGATTCATGAACACTGAAGCTTTCTTT. It translates to CASSFRGGFMNTEAFF.